This is a list of T cell receptor beta chains from one sample in a study of OX40 agonist ivuxolimab in advanced cancers. Only in-frame clones appear in the TCRdb table, and some are missing; sequencing was by immunoSEQ multiplex PCR. The table includes some 19,000 clones, 83% detected once. The sample was CD4+ or CD8+ T cells sorted from blood, taken in a trial of the OX40 agonist ivuxolimab. Source of these receptors: an adult with an advanced solid tumor such as melanoma, head and neck, liver or kidney cancer. Both conserved end residues are part of each CDR3. Each record gives: V gene, J gene, CDR3 length, clone size, CDR3 protein. Clone size, where shown, is once, few, many, or a class for clones that have expanded.

TRBV28	TRBJ1-2	13	NA	CASSPTATYGYTF
TRBV7-8	TRBJ1-5	13	NA	CASSLVVGEPQHF
TRBV6-5	TRBJ1-2	14	few	CASSPRTSNYGYTF
TRBV16	TRBJ1-4	16	few	CASSRTTTGAVEKLFF
TRBV14	TRBJ1-6	15	NA	CASSQGGGYNSPLHF
TRBV11-2	TRBJ1-6	12	few	CASSLWTAALHF
TRBV7-3	TRBJ2-1	16	NA	CASSLSVAGMLDEQFF
TRBV30	TRBJ1-5	16	few	CAWSVFPGGSNQPQHF
TRBV7-2	TRBJ2-7	12	NA	CASSHGDYEQYF
TRBV14	TRBJ2-1	16	NA	CASSQDRGGIYNEQFF
TRBV9	TRBJ2-5	16	NA	CASSPPGGGPGETQYF
TRBV5-1	TRBJ2-2	14	NA	CASSLSFNTGELFF
TRBV7-9	TRBJ1-3	12	NA	CAVGRSGNTIYF
TRBV30	TRBJ2-7	13	NA	CAWSVSRSYEQYF
TRBV27	TRBJ1-1	13	NA	CASSLGRATEAFF
TRBV7-3	TRBJ2-3	15	NA	CASSLLAGGTDTQYF
TRBV20-1	TRBJ2-7	11	NA	CSARGQDEQYF
TRBV29-1	TRBJ2-1	12	NA	CSVLGGYNEQFF
TRBV27	TRBJ1-2	15	once	CASSLLRGANYGYTF
TRBV4-1	TRBJ1-4	12	NA	CASSPGGEKLFF
TRBV6-1	TRBJ2-1	17	NA	CASSEWTSGPTYNEQFF
TRBV27	TRBJ2-7	17	NA	CASSRIVGGRGSYEQYF
TRBV9	TRBJ1-2	15	once	CASSVGQLTNYGYTF
TRBV5-6	TRBJ1-1	13	NA	CASSLRLNTEAFF
TRBV5-6	TRBJ1-5	16	NA	CASSLEGQGGNQPQHF
TRBV7-9	TRBJ2-5	16	NA	CASSLPTSGGQETQYF
TRBV2	TRBJ2-7	15	NA	CASSDNGPYSYEQYF
TRBV27	TRBJ2-1	19	NA	CASSWDSGGSLSSYNEQFF
TRBV6-5	TRBJ2-5	15	NA	CASSYYGTQQETQYF
TRBV4-3	TRBJ1-4	15	NA	CASSQDGTGRVKLFF
TRBV27	TRBJ2-7	16	NA	CASSLGTGPRGYEQYF
TRBV6-5	TRBJ2-3	11	few	CASSSTDTQYF
TRBV2	TRBJ2-7	13	NA	CASLDRDSYEQYF
TRBV6-5	TRBJ2-5	13	once	CASRTGGPETQYF
TRBV19	TRBJ2-1	13	once	CASWMGPYNEQFF
TRBV30	TRBJ1-4	14	NA	CAWSAGDFHEKLFF
TRBV30	TRBJ1-5	16	few	CAWSGRAPHGAQPQHF
TRBV4-1	TRBJ2-7	18	NA	CASSQEKIGRTASYEQYF
TRBV9	TRBJ1-4	13	NA	CASSVTGEGKLFF
TRBV28	TRBJ1-4	17	NA	CASSLLGQVATNEKLFF
TRBV4-1	TRBJ2-1	15	NA	CASSQRQQGANEQFF